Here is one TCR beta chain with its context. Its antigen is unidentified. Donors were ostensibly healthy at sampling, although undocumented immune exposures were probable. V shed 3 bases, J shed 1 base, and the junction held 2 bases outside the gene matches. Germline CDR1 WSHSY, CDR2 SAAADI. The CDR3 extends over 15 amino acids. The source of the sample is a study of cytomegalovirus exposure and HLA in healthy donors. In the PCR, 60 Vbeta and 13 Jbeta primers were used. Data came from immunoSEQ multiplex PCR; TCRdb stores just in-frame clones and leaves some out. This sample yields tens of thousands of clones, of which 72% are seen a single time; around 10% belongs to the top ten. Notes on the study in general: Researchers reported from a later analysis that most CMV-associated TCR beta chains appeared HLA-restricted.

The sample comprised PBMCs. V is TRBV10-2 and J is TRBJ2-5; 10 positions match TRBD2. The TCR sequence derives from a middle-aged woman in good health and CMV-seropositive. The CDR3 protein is CASSEPSGGQETQYF. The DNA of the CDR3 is TGCGCCAGCAGTGAACCTAGCGGGGGCCAAGAGACCCAGTACTTC.